The 8 T cell receptor beta chains presented below share a single source sample, sequenced in a study of T cells in Graves' hyperthyroidism and ophthalmopathy. Amplification yielded TCR beta CDR3 regions, with RNA transcripts as the source. The HTBI set primed first-round TCR CDR3 RT-PCR. Each CDR3 protein gets one entry after TCRdb re-called the multiplex PCR reads with MiXCR. Among 350,000 to 450,000 distinct CDR3 sequences listed, about 18% were seen once. The material sequenced was blood. The origin of the receptors is a woman in her twenties or thirties with Graves' hyperthyroidism that later progressed to Graves' ophthalmopathy.

The chain uses TRBV4-1 and TRBJ1-4, with D hard to call. Trimming pared 5 bases from V and 0 bases from J, leaving 16 bases between. CDR3 length: 17 amino acids. From germline, CDR1 is MGHRA and CDR2 YSYEKL. The CDR3 here is CASSNTQIRATNEKLFF. CDR3 DNA sequence: TGCGCCAGCAGCAATACCCAGATACGAGCAACTAATGAAAAACTGTTTTTT.

This clonotype was detected many times. V gene TRBV11-2 combines with J gene TRBJ1-1, with TRBD1 matching 7 bases. This CDR3 region has 15 residues. Germline V gene lookup returns CDR1 SGHAT and CDR2 FQNNGV. Trimming at V came to 5 bases and at J to 1 base, leaving 7 bases not matched to a gene. The CDR3 region is CASSPYRGSNTEAFF. The CDR3 region has the DNA TGTGCCAGCAGCCCCTACAGGGGTTCGAACACTGAAGCTTTCTTT.

This clonotype was detected ten times or more. The chain couples TRBV2 to TRBJ2-5; TRBD2 matches at 10 bases. CDR1 and CDR2 (germline): SNHLY, FYNNEI. There are 14 residues in the CDR3. With V trimmed by 6 bases and J by 4 bases, 5 bases remained unmatched. The CDR3 sequence is CASSDSGGRETQYF. The CDR3, as DNA: TGTGCCAGCAGCGATAGCGGGGGGAGAGAGACCCAGTACTTC. Supplemented by reference TRBV2 and TRBJ2-5, the full variable domain reads EPEVTQTPSHQVTQMGQEVILRCVPISNHLYFYWYRQILGQKVEFLVSFYNNEISEKSEIFDDQFSVERPDGSNFTLKIRSTKLEDSAMYFCASSDSGGRETQYFGPGTRLLVL.

This clonotype was seen at least ten times. This sequence joins TRBV5-1 and TRBJ2-1; D not certain. CDR3 size: 15 residues. Looked up from germline, CDR1 is SGHRS and CDR2 is YFSETQ. Deletions cut 4 bases from V and 0 bases from J, with 11 bases between. For the CDR3, the DNA is TGCGCCAGCAGCCATGGGCTAAGCTCCTACAATGAGCAGTTCTTC. Protein sequence: CASSHGLSSYNEQFF.

There are many counts of this clonotype. The CDR3, as DNA: TGTGCCAGCACTAGAGATGGACATTGGAACACTGAAGCTTTCTTT. Its translation is CASTRDGHWNTEAFF. This rearrangement joins TRBV6-1 to TRBJ1-1, with a possible D match to TRBD1 (5 bases). Germline values: CDR1 MNHNS, CDR2 SASEGT. The ends were cut back, 7 bases at V and 1 base at J, with 16 bases in the middle. The CDR3 extends over 15 amino acids.

There are many counts of this clonotype. The chain recombines TRBV6-1 with TRBJ2-1; TRBD1 matches 7 bases. Germline V lookup: CDR1 MNHNS, CDR2 SASEGT. The CDR3 loop spans 16 amino acids. J lost 3 bases, V lost 5 bases, and 10 bases had no gene match. CDR3 protein: CASSIQGRGNYNEQFF. In nucleotides, the CDR3 is TGTGCCAGCAGTATACAGGGGCGCGGAAACTACAATGAGCAGTTCTTC.

This clonotype was picked up many times. The rearrangement joins TRBV20-1 to TRBJ1-1; 12 bases line up with TRBD1. The CDR3 consists of 15 residues. Trimming took 6 bases from V and 6 from J; bases not matched to a gene: 11. Germline values: CDR1 DFQATT, CDR2 SNEGSKA (reference sequence). The CDR3 nucleotides read TGCAGTGCCATCACCTCCGGGACAGGGGGCCCTGAAGCTTTCTTT. The encoded protein is CSAITSGTGGPEAFF.

The table lists this clonotype with many counts. This chain links TRBV10-3 with TRBJ1-1; 7 nucleotides agree with TRBD1. V lost 7 bases to trimming and J lost 6 bases; unmatched junction nucleotides: 11. Germline values: CDR1 ENHRY, CDR2 SYGVKD. The CDR3 loop spans 14 amino acids. CDR3 DNA: TGTGCCATCACGACAGGGTTAAAGGGAGCTGAAGCTTTCTTT. Protein sequence: CAITTGLKGAEAFF.